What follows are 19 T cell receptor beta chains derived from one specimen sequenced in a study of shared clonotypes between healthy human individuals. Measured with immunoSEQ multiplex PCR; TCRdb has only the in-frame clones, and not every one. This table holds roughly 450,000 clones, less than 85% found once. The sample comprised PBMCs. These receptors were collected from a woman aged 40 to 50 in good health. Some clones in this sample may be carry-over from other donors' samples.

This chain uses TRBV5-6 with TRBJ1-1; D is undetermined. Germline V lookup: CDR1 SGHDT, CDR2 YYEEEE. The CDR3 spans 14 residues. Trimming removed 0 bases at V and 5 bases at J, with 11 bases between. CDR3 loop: CASSLGRRETEAFF. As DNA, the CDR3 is TGTGCCAGCAGCTTGGGGAGACGGGAGACTGAAGCTTTCTTT.

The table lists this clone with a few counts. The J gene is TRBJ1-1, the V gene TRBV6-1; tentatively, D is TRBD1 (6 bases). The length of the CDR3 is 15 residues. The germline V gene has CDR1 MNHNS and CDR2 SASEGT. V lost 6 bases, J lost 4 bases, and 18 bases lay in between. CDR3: CASSPIAGEGTEAFF. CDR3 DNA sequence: TGTGCCAGCAGCCCCATTGCAGGGGAGGGCACTGAAGCTTTCTTT.

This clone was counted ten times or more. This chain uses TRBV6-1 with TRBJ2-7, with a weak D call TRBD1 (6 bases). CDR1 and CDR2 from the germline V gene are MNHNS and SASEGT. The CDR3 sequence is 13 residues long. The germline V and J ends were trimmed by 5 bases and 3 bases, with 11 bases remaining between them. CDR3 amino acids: CASSRQVFYEQYF. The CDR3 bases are TGTGCCAGCAGTAGACAGGTCTTCTACGAGCAGTACTTC.

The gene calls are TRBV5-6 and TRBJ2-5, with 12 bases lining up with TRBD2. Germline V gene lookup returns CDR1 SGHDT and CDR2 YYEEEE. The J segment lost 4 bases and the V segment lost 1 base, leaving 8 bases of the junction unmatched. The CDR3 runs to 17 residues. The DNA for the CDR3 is TGTGCCAGCAGCTTGCAGTCAAGACTAGCGGGAGTAGAGACCCAGTACTTC. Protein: CASSLQSRLAGVETQYF.

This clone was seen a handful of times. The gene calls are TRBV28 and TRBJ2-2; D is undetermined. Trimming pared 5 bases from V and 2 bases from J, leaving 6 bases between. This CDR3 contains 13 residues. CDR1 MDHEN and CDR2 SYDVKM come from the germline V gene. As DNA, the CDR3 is TGTGCCAGCAGTGGGCTTAACACCGGGGAGCTGTTTTTT. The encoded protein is CASSGLNTGELFF.

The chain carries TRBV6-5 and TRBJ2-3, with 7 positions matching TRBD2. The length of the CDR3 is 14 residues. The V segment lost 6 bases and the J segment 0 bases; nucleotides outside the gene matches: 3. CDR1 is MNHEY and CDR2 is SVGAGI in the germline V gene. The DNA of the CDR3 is TGTGCCAGCAGGAGTAGCGGGAGCACAGATACGCAGTATTTT. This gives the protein CASRSSGSTDTQYF.

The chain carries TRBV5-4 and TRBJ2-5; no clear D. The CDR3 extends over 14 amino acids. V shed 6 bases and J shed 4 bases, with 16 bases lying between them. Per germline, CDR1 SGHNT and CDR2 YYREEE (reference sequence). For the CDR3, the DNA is TGTGCCAGCACCTCCTTAGGGCTTCGAGAGACCCAGTACTTC. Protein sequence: CASTSLGLRETQYF. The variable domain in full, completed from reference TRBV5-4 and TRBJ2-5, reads ETGVTQSPTHLIKTRGQQVTLRCSSQSGHNTVSWYQQALGQGPQFIFQYYREEENGRGNFPPRFSGLQFPNYSSELNVNALELDDSALYLCASTSLGLRETQYFGPGTRLLVL.

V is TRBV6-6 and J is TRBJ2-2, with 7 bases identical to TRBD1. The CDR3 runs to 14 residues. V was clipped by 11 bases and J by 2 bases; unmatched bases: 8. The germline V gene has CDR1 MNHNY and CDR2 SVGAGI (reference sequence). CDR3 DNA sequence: TGTGCCTGCAAGGGACAGATCAACACCGGGGAGCTGTTTTTT. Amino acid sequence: CACKGQINTGELFF.

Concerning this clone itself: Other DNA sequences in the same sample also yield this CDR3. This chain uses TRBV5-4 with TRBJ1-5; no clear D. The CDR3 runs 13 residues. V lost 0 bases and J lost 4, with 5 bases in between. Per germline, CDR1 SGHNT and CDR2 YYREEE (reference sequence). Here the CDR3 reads CASSLAGNQPQHF. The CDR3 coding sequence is TGTGCCAGCAGCTTGGCGGGGAATCAGCCCCAGCATTTT.

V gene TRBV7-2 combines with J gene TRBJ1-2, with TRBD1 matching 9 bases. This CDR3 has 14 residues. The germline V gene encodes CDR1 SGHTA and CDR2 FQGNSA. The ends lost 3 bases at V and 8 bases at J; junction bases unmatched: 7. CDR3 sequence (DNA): TGTGCCAGCAGCTTTACAGGGGGCGTTGAAGGCTACACCTTC. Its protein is CASSFTGGVEGYTF.

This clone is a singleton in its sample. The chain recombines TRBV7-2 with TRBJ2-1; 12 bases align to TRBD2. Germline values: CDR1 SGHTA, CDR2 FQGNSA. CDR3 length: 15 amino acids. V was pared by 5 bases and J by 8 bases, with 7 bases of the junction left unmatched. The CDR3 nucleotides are TGTGCCAGCAGCCCGACTAGCGGGAGTGGGGATGAGCAGTTCTTC. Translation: CASSPTSGSGDEQFF. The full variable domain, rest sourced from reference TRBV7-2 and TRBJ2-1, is GAGVSQSPSNKVTEKGKDVELRCDPISGHTALYWYRQSLGQGLEFLIYFQGNSAPDKSGLPSDRFSAERTGGSVSTLTIQRTQQEDSAVYLCASSPTSGSGDEQFFGPGTRLTVL.

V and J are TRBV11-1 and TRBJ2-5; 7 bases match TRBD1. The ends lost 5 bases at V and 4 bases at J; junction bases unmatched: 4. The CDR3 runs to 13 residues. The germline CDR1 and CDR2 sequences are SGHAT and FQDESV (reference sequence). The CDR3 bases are TGTGCCAGCAGCACCACAGGGGCAGAGACCCAGTACTTC. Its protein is CASSTTGAETQYF.

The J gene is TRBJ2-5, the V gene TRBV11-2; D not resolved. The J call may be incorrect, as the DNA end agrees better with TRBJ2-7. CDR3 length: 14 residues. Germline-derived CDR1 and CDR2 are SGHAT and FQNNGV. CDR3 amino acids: CASSPSPFPYEQYF. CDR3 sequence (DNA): TGTGCCAGCAGCCCCAGCCCTTTCCCCTACGAGCAGTACTTC.

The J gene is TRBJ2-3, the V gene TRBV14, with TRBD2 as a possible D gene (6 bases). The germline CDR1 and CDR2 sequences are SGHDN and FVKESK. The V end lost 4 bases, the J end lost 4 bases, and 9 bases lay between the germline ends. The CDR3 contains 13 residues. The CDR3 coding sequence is TGTGCCAGCAGCCTTTGGGGGGCAGATACGCAGTATTTT. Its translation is CASSLWGADTQYF.

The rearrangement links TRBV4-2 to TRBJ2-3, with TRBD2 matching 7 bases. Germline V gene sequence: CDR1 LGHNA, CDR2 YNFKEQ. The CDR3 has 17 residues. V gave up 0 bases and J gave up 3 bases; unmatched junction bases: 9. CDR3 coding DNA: TGTGCCAGCAGCCAAGATCTGGCGGGAGATACGACAGATACGCAGTATTTT. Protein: CASSQDLAGDTTDTQYF.

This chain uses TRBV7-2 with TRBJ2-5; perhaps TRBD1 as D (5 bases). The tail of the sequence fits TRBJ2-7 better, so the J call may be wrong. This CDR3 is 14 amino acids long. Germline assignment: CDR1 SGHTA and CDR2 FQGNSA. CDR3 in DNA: TGTGCCAGCAGCTTAGACAGGAATACCTACGAGCAGTACTTC. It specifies CASSLDRNTYEQYF.

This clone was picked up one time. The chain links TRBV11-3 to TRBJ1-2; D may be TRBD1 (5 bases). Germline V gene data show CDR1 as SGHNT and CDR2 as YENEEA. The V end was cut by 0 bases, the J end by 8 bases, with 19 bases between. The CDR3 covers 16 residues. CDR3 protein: CASSLEGRGQGCGYTF. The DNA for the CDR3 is TGTGCCAGCAGCTTAGAAGGGCGTGGGCAGGGTTGCGGCTACACCTTC.

CDR3: CASSWIGSLTDTQYF. CDR3 DNA sequence: TGTGCCAGCAGCTGGATAGGTTCTCTCACAGATACGCAGTATTTT. The V gene is TRBV5-4, the J gene TRBJ2-3; D is uncertain. Germline assignment: CDR1 SGHNT and CDR2 YYREEE (reference sequence). The V end lost 3 bases, the J end lost 2 bases, and 13 bases lay between the germline ends. This CDR3 has 15 amino acids.

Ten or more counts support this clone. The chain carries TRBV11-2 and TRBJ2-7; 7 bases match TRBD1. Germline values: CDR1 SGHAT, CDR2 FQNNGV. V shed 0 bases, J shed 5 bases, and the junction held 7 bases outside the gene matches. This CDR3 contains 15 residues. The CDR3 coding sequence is TGTGCCAGCAGCTTAGATGCCAGGGGGATCGACGAGCAGTACTTC. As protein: CASSLDARGIDEQYF.